Listed below are T cell receptor beta chains from one sample, sequenced in a study of blood T cell repertoires in COVID-19. Data came from immunoSEQ multiplex PCR; TCRdb stores just in-frame clones and leaves some out. The sample yields some 90,000 clones, more than 70% seen once. The source material was peripheral blood. The receptors derive from a human donor in a cohort sampled during active COVID-19. CDR3s include the opening cysteine and the closing phenylalanine or tryptophan. D genes are given only for firm matches. Expanded clones get a size class; other rows say once, few or many, or leave the size out.

d_gene: NA; abundance: NA; j_gene: TRBJ2-5; v_gene: TRBV7-7; CDR3aa: CASSLGLNKETQYF; CDR3nt: TGTGCCAGCAGCTTAGGACTAAACAAAGAGACCCAGTACTTC
d_gene: NA; abundance: NA; j_gene: TRBJ2-7; v_gene: TRBV19; CDR3aa: CASSIAGLYEQYF; CDR3nt: TGTGCCAGTAGTATTGCAGGGCTCTACGAGCAGTACTTC
d_gene: NA; abundance: NA; j_gene: TRBJ2-7; v_gene: TRBV11-2; CDR3aa: CASSYRSRDSLYEQYF; CDR3nt: TGTGCCAGCAGTTACCGAAGCCGGGACTCCCTCTACGAGCAGTACTTC
d_gene: NA; abundance: NA; j_gene: TRBJ1-1; v_gene: TRBV19; CDR3aa: CASRLTGVNTEAFF; CDR3nt: TGTGCCAGTAGGCTGACAGGAGTGAACACTGAAGCTTTCTTT
d_gene: TRBD1; abundance: NA; j_gene: TRBJ1-2; v_gene: TRBV2; CDR3aa: CARHYTGQVPNYGYTF; CDR3nt: TGTGCCAGACATTACACAGGACAGGTGCCTAACTATGGCTACACCTTC
d_gene: TRBD2; abundance: NA; j_gene: TRBJ2-7; v_gene: TRBV27; CDR3aa: CASSPLAGVNYEQYF; CDR3nt: TGTGCCAGCAGTCCTTTAGCGGGGGTCAACTACGAGCAGTACTTC
d_gene: TRBD2; abundance: NA; j_gene: TRBJ2-1; v_gene: TRBV9; CDR3aa: CASSLRGDSYNEQFF; CDR3nt: TGTGCCAGCAGCCTACGGGGGGACTCCTACAATGAGCAGTTCTTC
d_gene: TRBD1; abundance: NA; j_gene: TRBJ1-4; v_gene: TRBV19; CDR3aa: CASSLGQGSNEKLFF; CDR3nt: TGTGCCAGTAGTCTCGGACAGGGGAGTAATGAAAAACTGTTTTTT
d_gene: TRBD2; abundance: NA; j_gene: TRBJ2-5; v_gene: TRBV6-6; CDR3aa: CASSYSGRASETQYF; CDR3nt: TGTGCCAGCAGCTATTCCGGGAGGGCGAGCGAGACCCAGTACTTC
d_gene: TRBD2; abundance: NA; j_gene: TRBJ2-1; v_gene: TRBV28; CDR3aa: CASAAGGTSGSRSYNEQFF; CDR3nt: TGTGCCAGCGCTGCGGGGGGAACTAGCGGGAGTCGTTCCTACAATGAGCAGTTCTTC
d_gene: NA; abundance: NA; j_gene: TRBJ1-3; v_gene: TRBV5-1; CDR3aa: CASSLTPGGNTIYF; CDR3nt: TGCGCCAGCAGTCTAACGCCGGGTGGAAACACCATATATTTT
d_gene: TRBD1; abundance: once; j_gene: TRBJ2-5; v_gene: TRBV10-1; CDR3aa: CASSESTDRGETQYF; CDR3nt: TGCGCCAGCAGTGAGTCCACCGACAGGGGAGAGACCCAGTACTTC
d_gene: NA; abundance: NA; j_gene: TRBJ1-2; v_gene: TRBV6-5; CDR3aa: CASSPTPGRGGYTF; CDR3nt: TGTGCCAGCAGTCCTACACCCGGGCGAGGGGGCTACACCTTC
d_gene: TRBD1; abundance: NA; j_gene: TRBJ1-2; v_gene: TRBV19; CDR3aa: CASSMGDSYGYTF; CDR3nt: TGTGCCAGTAGTATGGGGGACAGCTATGGCTACACCTTC
d_gene: NA; abundance: NA; j_gene: TRBJ2-1; v_gene: TRBV6-5; CDR3aa: CASVSPPGEQFF; CDR3nt: TGTGCCAGCGTCAGCCCTCCCGGGGAGCAGTTCTTC
d_gene: TRBD1; abundance: NA; j_gene: TRBJ2-7; v_gene: TRBV24-1; CDR3aa: CATSDTSGQGKTYEQYF; CDR3nt: TGTGCCACCAGTGACACCTCGGGACAGGGGAAAACCTACGAGCAGTACTTC
d_gene: TRBD1; abundance: NA; j_gene: TRBJ2-1; v_gene: TRBV9; CDR3aa: CASSQEDRGYNEQFF; CDR3nt: TGTGCCAGCAGCCAAGAAGACAGGGGCTACAATGAGCAGTTCTTC
d_gene: NA; abundance: few; j_gene: TRBJ1-2; v_gene: TRBV6-5; CDR3aa: CASSFPLGGGLYGYTF; CDR3nt: TGTGCCAGCAGTTTCCCCCTTGGGGGGGGCCTCTATGGCTACACCTTC
d_gene: NA; abundance: NA; j_gene: TRBJ1-1; v_gene: TRBV11-2; CDR3aa: CASSLDVRNTEAFF; CDR3nt: TGTGCCAGCAGCTTAGATGTCCGGAACACTGAAGCTTTCTTT
d_gene: TRBD2; abundance: NA; j_gene: TRBJ2-7; v_gene: TRBV24-1; CDR3aa: CATSDPTSGSSYEQYF; CDR3nt: TGTGCCACCAGTGATCCCACTAGCGGGAGCTCCTACGAGCAGTACTTC
d_gene: TRBD1; abundance: NA; j_gene: TRBJ2-7; v_gene: TRBV28; CDR3aa: CASGSDRGLYEQYF; CDR3nt: TGTGCCAGCGGATCGGACAGGGGACTCTACGAGCAGTACTTC
d_gene: TRBD1; abundance: NA; j_gene: TRBJ2-7; v_gene: TRBV6-1; CDR3aa: CASSEVLQGTYEQYF; CDR3nt: TGTGCCAGCAGTGAAGTACTACAGGGGACCTACGAGCAGTACTTC
d_gene: NA; abundance: NA; j_gene: TRBJ1-4; v_gene: TRBV5-4; CDR3aa: CASSLSQGYTTNEKLFF; CDR3nt: TGTGCCAGCAGCTTGAGTCAGGGGTATACAACTAATGAAAAACTGTTTTTT